This T cell receptor beta chain was profiled in a study of blood T cell repertoires in COVID-19. At the level of the study: Spain, Italy and the United States supplied samples that represented acute and convalescent COVID-19. Sources were T cells, B-cell-depleted T cells, or PBMCs; the material itself was cDNA or gDNA.

Under the authors' procedure: Cell counts per sample came from amplifying reference gene primers. The table came from immunoSEQ multiplex PCR; TCRdb's copy has only in-frame clones and leaves some out. That table furnishes V, J and clone size, whereas the DNA furnished D and trimming. The sample lists roughly 150,000 clones, about 92% occurring once. Material: peripheral blood. The clonotype was recovered from a man aged 60 to 75 with active or convalescent COVID-19.

The CDR3 DNA follows: TGTGCCAGCTCACCGCGGCAGGGGGCCGAAAAACTGTTTTTT. The encoded protein is CASSPRQGAEKLFF. The genes are TRBV18 and TRBJ1-4; 8 bases align to TRBD1. The germline CDR1 and CDR2 sequences are KGHSH and LQKENI. The V segment lost 3 bases and the J segment 8 bases; nucleotides outside the gene matches: 5. The CDR3 contains 14 residues. Variable domain in full (rest from reference TRBV18 and TRBJ1-4): NAGVMQNPRHLVRRRGQEARLRCSPMKGHSHVYWYRQLPEEGLKFMVYLQKENIIDESGMPKERFSAEFPKEGPSILRIQQVVRGDSAAYFCASSPRQGAEKLFFGSGTQLSVL.